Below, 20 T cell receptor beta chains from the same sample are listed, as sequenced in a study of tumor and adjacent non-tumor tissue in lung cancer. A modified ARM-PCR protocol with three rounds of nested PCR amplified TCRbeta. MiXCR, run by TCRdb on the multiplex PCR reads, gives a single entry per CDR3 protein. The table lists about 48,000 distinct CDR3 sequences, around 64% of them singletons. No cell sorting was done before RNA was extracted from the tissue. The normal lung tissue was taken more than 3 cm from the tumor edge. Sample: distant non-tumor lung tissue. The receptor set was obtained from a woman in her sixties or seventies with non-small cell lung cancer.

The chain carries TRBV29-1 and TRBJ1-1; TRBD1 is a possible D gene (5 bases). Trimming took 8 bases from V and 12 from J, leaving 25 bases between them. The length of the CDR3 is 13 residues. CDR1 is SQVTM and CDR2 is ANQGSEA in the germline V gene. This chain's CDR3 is CSIEDQGRVKTFF. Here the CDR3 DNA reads TGCAGCATCGAAGATCAGGGCAGGGTGAAGACTTTCTTT.

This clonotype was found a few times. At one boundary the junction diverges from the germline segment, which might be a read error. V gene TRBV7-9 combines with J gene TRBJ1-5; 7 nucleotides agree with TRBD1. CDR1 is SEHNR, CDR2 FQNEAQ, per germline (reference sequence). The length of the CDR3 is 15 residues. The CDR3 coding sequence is TGTGCCAGCAGCCCCAGGGGGGGTGGGGATCAGCCCCAGCGTTTT. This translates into CASSPRGGGDQPQRF.

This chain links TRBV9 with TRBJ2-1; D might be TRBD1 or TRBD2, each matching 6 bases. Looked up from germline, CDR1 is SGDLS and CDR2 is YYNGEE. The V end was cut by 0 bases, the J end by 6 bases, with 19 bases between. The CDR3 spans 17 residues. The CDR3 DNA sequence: TGTGCCAGCAGCGTAGGGGGTTGGGGGGCTACGGGCAATGAGCAGTTCTTC. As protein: CASSVGGWGATGNEQFF.

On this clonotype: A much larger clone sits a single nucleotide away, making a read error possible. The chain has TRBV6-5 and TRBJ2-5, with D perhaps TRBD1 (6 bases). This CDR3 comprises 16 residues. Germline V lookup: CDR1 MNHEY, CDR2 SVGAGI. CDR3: CASSYPTGEGQEAQYF. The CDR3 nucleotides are TGTGCCAGCAGTTACCCGACAGGAGAGGGGCAAGAGGCCCAGTACTTC.

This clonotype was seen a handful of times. The CDR3 loop is CAWRETSGSVTDTQYF. The CDR3 nucleotides read TGTGCCTGGAGAGAAACTAGTGGCAGTGTCACAGATACGCAGTATTTT. The gene calls are TRBV30 and TRBJ2-3; TRBD2 might be the D (5 bases). V dropped 3 bases and J dropped 2 bases, with 18 bases sitting between them. This CDR3 contains 16 residues. Germline V gene data show CDR1 as GTSNPN and CDR2 as SVGIG (reference sequence).

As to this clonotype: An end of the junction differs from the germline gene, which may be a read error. The CDR3 DNA sequence: TGTGCCAGCAGACTTCAGGGGTCCCACTATGGCTACACGTTC. It codes for CASRLQGSHYGYTF. The chain joins TRBV28 to TRBJ1-2, with a possible D match to TRBD1 (6 bases). The CDR3 loop spans 14 amino acids. The germline gives CDR1 MDHEN, CDR2 SYDVKM.

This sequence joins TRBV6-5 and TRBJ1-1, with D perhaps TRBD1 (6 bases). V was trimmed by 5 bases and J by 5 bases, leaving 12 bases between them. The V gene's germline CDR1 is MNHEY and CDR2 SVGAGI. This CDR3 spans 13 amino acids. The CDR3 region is CASSIQGATEAFF. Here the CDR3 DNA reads TGTGCCAGCAGTATACAGGGTGCTACTGAAGCTTTCTTT.

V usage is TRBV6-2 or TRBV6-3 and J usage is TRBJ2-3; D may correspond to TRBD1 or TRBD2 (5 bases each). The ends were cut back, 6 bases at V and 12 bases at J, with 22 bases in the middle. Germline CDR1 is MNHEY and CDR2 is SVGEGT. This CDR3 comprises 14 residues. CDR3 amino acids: CASSRAPGRGTQYF. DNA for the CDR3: TGTGCCAGCAGCAGAGCCCCGGGGCGTGGTACCCAGTATTTT.

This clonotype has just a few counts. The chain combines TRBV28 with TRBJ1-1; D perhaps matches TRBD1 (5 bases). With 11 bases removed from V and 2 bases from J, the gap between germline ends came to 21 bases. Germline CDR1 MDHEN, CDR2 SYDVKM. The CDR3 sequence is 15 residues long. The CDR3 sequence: CAHKPEGQGNTEAFF. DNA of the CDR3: TGTGCCCACAAACCGGAGGGGCAGGGAAACACTGAAGCTTTCTTT.

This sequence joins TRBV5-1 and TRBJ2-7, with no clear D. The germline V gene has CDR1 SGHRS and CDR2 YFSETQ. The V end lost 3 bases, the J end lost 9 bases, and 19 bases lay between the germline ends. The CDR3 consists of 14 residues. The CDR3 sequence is CASSSYSTAMGQYF. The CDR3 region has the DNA TGCGCCAGCAGCTCTTACTCGACGGCGATGGGGCAGTACTTC. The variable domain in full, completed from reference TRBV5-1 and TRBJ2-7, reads KAGVTQTPRYLIKTRGQQVTLSCSPISGHRSVSWYQQTPGQGLQFLFEYFSETQRNKGNFPGRFSGRQFSNSRSEMNVSTLELGDSALYLCASSSYSTAMGQYFGPGTRLTVT.

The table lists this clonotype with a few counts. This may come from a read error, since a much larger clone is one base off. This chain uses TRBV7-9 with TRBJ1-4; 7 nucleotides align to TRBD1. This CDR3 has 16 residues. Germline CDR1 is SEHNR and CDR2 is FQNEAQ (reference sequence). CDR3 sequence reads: CTSSLGNGQVNEKLFF. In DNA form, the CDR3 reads TGTACCAGCAGCTTGGGAAACGGACAGGTTAATGAAAAACTGTTTTTT.

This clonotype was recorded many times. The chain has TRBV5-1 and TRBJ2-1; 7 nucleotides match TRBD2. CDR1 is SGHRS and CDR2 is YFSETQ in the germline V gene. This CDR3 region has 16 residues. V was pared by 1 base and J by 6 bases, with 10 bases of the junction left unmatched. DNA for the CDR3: TGCGCCAGCAGCTTGTTAGCGGGCCCAAGTACCAATGAGCAGTTCTTC. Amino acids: CASSLLAGPSTNEQFF.

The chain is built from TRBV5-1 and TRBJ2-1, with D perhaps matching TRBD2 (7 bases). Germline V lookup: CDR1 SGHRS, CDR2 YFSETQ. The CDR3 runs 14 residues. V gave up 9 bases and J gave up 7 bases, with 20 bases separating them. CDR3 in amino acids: CANKEGGGVNEQFF. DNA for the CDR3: TGCGCCAACAAGGAGGGGGGGGGCGTAAATGAGCAGTTCTTC.

DNA for the CDR3: TGTGCCAGCTGTGCAAAGACAAGGGACGTTAATCAGCCCCAGCATTTT. Encoded protein: CASCAKTRDVNQPQHF. The chain employs TRBV12-3 or TRBV12-4 and TRBJ1-5; a weak D match, TRBD1 (5 bases). Trimming cost V 8 bases and J 4 bases, with 21 bases left between them. This CDR3 has 16 residues.

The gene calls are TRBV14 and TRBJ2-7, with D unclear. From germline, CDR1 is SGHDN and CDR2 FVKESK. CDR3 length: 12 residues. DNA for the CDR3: TGTATCAGCAGCCAAGATCACTACGAGCAGTACTTC. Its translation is CISSQDHYEQYF.

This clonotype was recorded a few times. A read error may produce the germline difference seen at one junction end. The CDR3 sequence: CGVKRQGINEQFF. CDR3 in DNA: TGTGGCGTAAAACGGCAGGGCATAAATGAACAGTTCTTC. The rearrangement joins TRBV29-1 to TRBJ2-1; possible D gene TRBD1, 5 bases. The CDR3 is 13 amino acids. Germline loops: CDR1 SQVTM, CDR2 ANQGSEA.

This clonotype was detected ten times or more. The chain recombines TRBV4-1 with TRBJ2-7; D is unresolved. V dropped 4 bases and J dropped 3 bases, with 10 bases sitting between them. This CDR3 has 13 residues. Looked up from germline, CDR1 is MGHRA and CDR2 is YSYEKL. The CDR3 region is CASSPTPSYEQYF. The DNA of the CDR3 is TGCGCCAGCAGCCCGACACCAAGCTACGAGCAGTACTTC.

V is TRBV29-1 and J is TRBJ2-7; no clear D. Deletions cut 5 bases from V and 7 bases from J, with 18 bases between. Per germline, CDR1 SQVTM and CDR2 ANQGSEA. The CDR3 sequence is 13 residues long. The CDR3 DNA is TGCAGCGTTCCCGCCAATGGGAACTATGAGCAGTACTTC. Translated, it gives CSVPANGNYEQYF.

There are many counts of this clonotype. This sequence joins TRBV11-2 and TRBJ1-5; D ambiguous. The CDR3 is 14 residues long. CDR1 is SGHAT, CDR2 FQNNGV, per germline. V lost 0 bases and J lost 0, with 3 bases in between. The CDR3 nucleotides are TGTGCCAGCAGCTTAGAGGGTAGCAATCAGCCCCAGCATTTT. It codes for CASSLEGSNQPQHF. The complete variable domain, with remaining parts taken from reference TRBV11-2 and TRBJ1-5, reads EAGVAQSPRYKIIEKRQSVAFWCNPISGHATLYWYQQILGQGPKLLIQFQNNGVVDDSQLPKDRFSAERLKGVDSTLKIQPAKLEDSAVYLCASSLEGSNQPQHFGDGTRLSIL.

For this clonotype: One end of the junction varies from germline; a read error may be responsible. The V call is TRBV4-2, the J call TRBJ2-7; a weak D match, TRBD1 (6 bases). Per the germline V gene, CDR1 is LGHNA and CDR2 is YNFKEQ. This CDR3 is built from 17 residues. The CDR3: CASSQDLNGTSSYEQYF. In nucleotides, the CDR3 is TGTGCCAGCAGCCAAGATCTCAACGGGACAAGCTCCTACGAGCAGTATTTC.